This TCR beta chain was identified during a study of blood T cell repertoires in COVID-19. Study as a whole: The samples span acute and convalescent COVID-19 from the United States, Italy and Spain.

V dropped 3 bases and J dropped 7 bases, with 12 bases sitting between them. The CDR3 length is 13 residues. In the authors' methods: Estimated nucleated cell counts came from reference gene primer amplification. Sequencing used immunoSEQ multiplex PCR; TCRdb keeps in-frame clones, though not all of them. V and J calls and clone size are copied from that table; D and trimming were computed from the DNA. The sample carries around 290,000 clones, 80% to 90% recorded once. The specimen sequenced was peripheral blood. The chain links TRBV12-3 or TRBV12-4 to TRBJ1-2, with D possibly TRBD1 on 5 matching bases. The clonotype was recovered from a man aged 35 to 55 with acute or convalescent COVID-19. CDR3 region: CASSFGSGPGYTF. CDR3 coding DNA: TGTGCCAGCAGTTTTGGGTCAGGGCCTGGCTACACCTTC.